Below, 25 T cell receptor beta chains from the same sample are listed, as sequenced in a study of regulatory T cells after allogeneic stem cell transplantation (dated by TCRdb to 2017 to 2018). The run used an Illumina MiSeq. After the RNA was reverse transcribed with the SMARTer RACE cDNA Amplification kit, the TCR beta CDR3 region was amplified. The public reads were reanalyzed by TCRdb: fastp trimming at Q25, MiXCR alignment, in-frame beta chains only. Every entry covers one CDR3 protein and lists the most common genes and DNA from its rows. The sample table holds 4,000 to 5,000 distinct CDR3 sequences, of which 96% were seen once. The ten most abundant clones make up about 37% of the sample. The label giving this sample's time point can be read as: 30 days after allogeneic hematopoietic stem cell transplantation. The input for sequencing was sorted CD4+ T cells from blood (whether regulatory or conventional is not recorded), taken 30 days after allogeneic stem cell transplant. These receptors were taken from a human patient who had an allogeneic stem cell transplant, so the T cells may come from the graft donor.

This clonotype has only a few counts. The chain carries TRBV5-5 and TRBJ1-5; no reliable D call. Germline V lookup: CDR1 SGHKS, CDR2 YYEKEE (reference sequence). The CDR3 is 18 residues long. Trimming pared 3 bases from V and 0 bases from J, leaving 19 bases between. CDR3 bases: TGTGCCAGCAGCTCCTCGTCGAGGAGAATGAATAGCAATCAGCCCCAGCATTTT. Encoded protein: CASSSSSRRMNSNQPQHF. Full variable domain (missing parts from reference TRBV5-5 and TRBJ1-5): DAGVTQSPTHLIKTRGQQVTLRCSPISGHKSVSWYQQVLGQGPQFIFQYYEKEERGRGNFPDRFSARQFPNYSSELNVNALLLGDSALYLCASSSSSRRMNSNQPQHFGDGTRLSIL.

Concerning this clonotype: The junction shows a germline mismatch at one end, possibly a read error. V usage is TRBV5-1 and J usage is TRBJ2-7; TRBD2 matches 9 bases. The CDR3 covers 15 residues. Looked up from germline, CDR1 is SGHRS and CDR2 is YFSETQ. The CDR3 sequence: CPSSFLAGSLYAQYF. CDR3 nucleotides: TGCCCCAGCAGCTTCCTAGCGGGATCCTTGTACGCCCAGTACTTC.

The V call is TRBV20-1, the J call TRBJ1-5; D remains ambiguous. The V end was cut by 3 bases, the J end by 1 base, with 10 bases between. Germline V gene sequence: CDR1 DFQATT, CDR2 SNEGSKA (reference sequence). The CDR3 spans 14 residues. CDR3 loop: CSASWVMSNQPQHF. Here the CDR3 DNA reads TGCAGTGCTAGTTGGGTAATGAGCAATCAGCCCCAGCATTTT.

In regard to this clonotype: At one boundary the junction diverges from the germline segment, which might be a read error. The chain combines TRBV7-9 with TRBJ2-3; 9 nucleotides line up with TRBD2. Germline V gene lookup returns CDR1 SEHNR and CDR2 FQNEAQ (reference sequence). The CDR3 extends over 17 amino acids. The CDR3 nucleotides are TGTGCCAGTGGCCCTAGCGGGACAAGCGGGTACGCAGATACGAAGTATTTT. Translating gives CASGPSGTSGYADTKYF. Complete variable domain (other parts from reference TRBV7-9 and TRBJ2-3): DTGVSQNPRHKITKRGQNVTFRCDPISEHNRLYWYRQTLGQGPEFLTYFQNEAQLEKSRLLSDRFSAERPKGSFSTLEIQRTEQGDSAMYLCASGPSGTSGYADTKYFGPGTRLTVL.

J is TRBJ1-1 and V is TRBV29-1; D gene ambiguous. The CDR3 is 11 amino acids. V was pared by 6 bases and J by 3 bases, with 8 bases between. CDR1 is SQVTM and CDR2 is ANQGSEA in the germline V gene. In DNA, the CDR3 is TGCAGCGTCGGACGGGACACTGAAGCTTTCTTT. This translates into CSVGRDTEAFF.

This chain uses TRBV6-5 with TRBJ2-1; D perhaps matches TRBD1 (5 bases). The J call may be wrong; the DNA end is better matched by TRBJ2-5. There are 14 residues in the CDR3. Germline CDR1 MNHEY, CDR2 SVGAGI. The CDR3 region is CASRRRYGQEDQYF. CDR3 sequence (DNA): TGTGCCAGCAGGCGGCGGTACGGACAAGAGGACCAGTACTTC.

Notes on this clonotype: A junction end diverges from the germline sequence, so it may reflect a read error. The gene calls are TRBV5-1 and TRBJ1-4, with a possible D match to TRBD1 (5 bases). Germline V gene data show CDR1 as SGHRS and CDR2 as YFSETQ. CDR3 length equals 14 residues. CDR3 region: CASSSGTSPEKLFF. The CDR3 region has the DNA TGCGCCAGCAGCTCCGGGACGTCTCCTGAAAAACTGTTTTTC.

Concerning this clonotype: A junction end diverges from the germline sequence, so it may reflect a read error. The chain joins TRBV6-5 to TRBJ1-4; the D is unclear. The CDR3 has 14 residues. Per germline, CDR1 MNHEY and CDR2 SVGAGI. The DNA for the CDR3 is TGTGCCGGCAGAAGACGGGGAACTAATAAAAAACGTTTTTTT. Residues: CAGRRRGTNKKRFF.

This clonotype is large in the sample. The CDR3: CSVGQGGLEQYF. CDR3 DNA: TGCAGCGTTGGCCAGGGAGGGTTAGAGCAGTACTTC. The chain has TRBV29-1 and TRBJ2-7, with TRBD2 matching 7 bases. Losses at the gene ends were 4 bases for V and 7 bases for J; bases not matched to a gene: 7. Germline-derived CDR1 and CDR2 are SQVTM and ANQGSEA. The CDR3 is 12 amino acids.

The chain joins TRBV2 to TRBJ2-2, with 7 bases that match TRBD2. V was clipped by 5 bases and J by 8 bases; unmatched bases: 14. This CDR3 contains 16 residues. Per the germline V gene, CDR1 is SNHLY and CDR2 is FYNNEI. The CDR3 bases are TGTGCCAGCAGTAGCGAACGAGCGGGGTTGATAGGGGAGCTGTTTTTT. Translating gives CASSSERAGLIGELFF.

The V and J genes are TRBV2 and TRBJ1-6; D ambiguous. From germline, CDR1 is SNHLY and CDR2 FYNNEI. V lost 5 bases and J 13 bases, leaving 21 bases between the germline ends. The CDR3 has 15 residues. CDR3 in DNA: TGTGCCAGCAGTCCTATGAGCTCCTATAATGCTCCCCTCCACTTT. This codes for CASSPMSSYNAPLHF.

Notes on this clonotype: The CDR3 end shows no conserved phenylalanine or tryptophan, and so a read error is likely. Because the CDR3's place on the DNA is in doubt, the DNA is left out and the CDR3 is given as listed by TCRdb. The chain uses TRBV5-4 and TRBJ2-5; the table's D gene call, TRBD1, was not cross checked with the DNA. The CDR3 adds up to 15 amino acids, both ends counted. Germline CDR1 is SGHNT and CDR2 is YYREEE (reference sequence). CDR3 loop: CASTLKGQGKETQYI.

As for this clonotype: The junction shows a germline mismatch at one end, possibly a read error. The rearrangement uses TRBV20-1 and TRBJ1-5; D uncertain. CDR3 length: 14 amino acids. Germline lookup yields CDR1 DFQATT and CDR2 SNEGSKA (reference sequence). This CDR3 is CISSWGMGNHPQHF. The DNA of the CDR3 is TGCATTTCTAGTTGGGGAATGGGCAATCATCCCCAGCATTTT.

The genes are TRBV5-1 and TRBJ2-7, with TRBD2 identical over 7 bases. CDR3 length: 16 amino acids. CDR1 is SGHRS, CDR2 YFSETQ, per germline. V lost 8 bases and J lost 2; bases outside the gene matches: 16. The CDR3 DNA reads TGCGCCAGTCAACCTGGGGCCAGCGGGAACACCTACGAGCAGTACTTC. It encodes CASQPGASGNTYEQYF.

Turning to this clonotype: Mismatch with germline at one junction end may stem from a read error. This chain links TRBV20-1 with TRBJ2-5; 9 bases agree with TRBD2. From germline, CDR1 is DFQATT and CDR2 SNEGSKA (reference sequence). The CDR3 has 15 amino acids. This CDR3 reads CGATPTSGGKETQYF. DNA for the CDR3: TGCGGTGCCACCCCGACTAGCGGCGGGAAAGAGACCCAGTACTTC.

This clonotype was recorded a few times. The chain employs TRBV12-3 or TRBV12-4 and TRBJ2-7; 8 bases map to TRBD2. J gave up 9 bases and V 4 bases, and 2 bases lay outside the gene matches. The CDR3 spans 11 residues. The CDR3 region is CASSYGGGQYF. The CDR3 DNA sequence: TGTGCCAGCAGTTACGGGGGGGGGCAGTACTTC.

The chain carries TRBV5-5 and TRBJ1-5; TRBD1 is a possible D gene (5 bases). V lost 3 bases and J lost 0, with 19 bases in between. The germline CDR1 and CDR2 sequences are SGHKS and YYEKEE (reference sequence). The CDR3 runs 18 residues. The CDR3 here is CASSSPWRGTNSNQPQHF. DNA for the CDR3: TGTGCCAGCAGCTCGCCGTGGAGGGGAACGAATAGCAATCAGCCCCAGCATTTT. Together with reference TRBV5-5 and TRBJ1-5, the CDR3 gives the full variable domain: DAGVTQSPTHLIKTRGQQVTLRCSPISGHKSVSWYQQVLGQGPQFIFQYYEKEERGRGNFPDRFSARQFPNYSSELNVNALLLGDSALYLCASSSPWRGTNSNQPQHFGDGTRLSIL.

With respect to this clonotype: At one boundary the junction diverges from the germline segment, which might be a read error. The chain carries TRBV7-3 and TRBJ2-6; TRBD1 matches 9 bases. CDR3 length equals 15 residues. Germline CDR1 is SGHTA and CDR2 is FQGTGA. For the CDR3, the DNA is TGTGGCGCCATGAAACAGGGGGCGGGGGACAACGTCCTGACCTTC. This translates into CGAMKQGAGDNVLTF. Full variable domain (outside the CDR3, taken from reference TRBV7-3 and TRBJ2-6): GAGVSQTPSNKVTEKGKYVELRCDPISGHTALYWYRQSLGQGPEFLIYFQGTGAADDSGLPNDRFFAVRPEGSVSTLKIQRTERGDSAVYLCGAMKQGAGDNVLTFGAGSRLTVL.

The V call is TRBV20-1, the J call TRBJ2-1; D may be TRBD2 (5 bases). The CDR3 loop spans 17 amino acids. Germline V CDR1 and CDR2: DFQATT, SNEGSKA (reference sequence). Here the CDR3 DNA reads TGCAGCGCCAGAGGTCCAAGCGGCGGAGGACGGCCAAGTGACCAGTTCTTC. This translates into CSARGPSGGGRPSDQFF.

For this clonotype: A junction boundary mismatches the germline segment, possibly from a read error. The J gene is TRBJ2-7, the V gene TRBV5-1; D is unresolved. Germline assignment: CDR1 SGHRS and CDR2 YFSETQ. The length of the CDR3 is 15 residues. The CDR3 sequence: CALSLLSVTTYAQYF. The CDR3 DNA follows: TGCGCCCTCAGCTTGCTTTCTGTCACCACGTACGCGCAGTACTTC.

A single count supports this clonotype. A junction boundary mismatches the germline segment, possibly from a read error. The rearrangement links TRBV24-1 to TRBJ2-1; the D gene is possibly TRBD1 (6 bases). The CDR3 runs 16 residues. Germline CDR1 KGHDR, CDR2 SFDVKD. The CDR3 reads CDTTALAQGEGNLQFF. CDR3 DNA: TGCGACACCACTGCTTTAGCACAGGGCGAGGGAAATCTCCAGTTCTTC.

The V gene is TRBV5-1, the J gene TRBJ1-2; TRBD1 is a possible D gene (6 bases). V was shortened by 1 base and J by 5 bases, with 15 bases between the two germline ends. The CDR3 sequence is 15 residues long. Germline V lookup: CDR1 SGHRS, CDR2 YFSETQ. This chain's CDR3 is CASSLSGGTEYGYTF. The CDR3 DNA reads as TGCGCCAGCAGCTTGAGTGGGGGCACGGAGTATGGCTACACCTTC.

This chain links TRBV4-3 with TRBJ2-7, with 9 bases aligning to TRBD1. The CDR3 loop spans 15 amino acids. The J segment lost 4 bases and the V segment lost 4 bases, leaving 8 bases of the junction unmatched. CDR1 is LGHNA and CDR2 is YSLEER in the germline V gene. The CDR3 reads CASSLAQGAPYEQYF. CDR3 DNA sequence: TGCGCCAGCAGCCTGGCACAGGGGGCACCGTACGAGCAGTACTTC.

The chain uses TRBV5-1 and TRBJ1-2; D gene uncertain. Germline-derived CDR1 and CDR2 are SGHRS and YFSETQ. This CDR3 spans 14 amino acids. This CDR3 is CGGSLGSGYYGYTF. The CDR3 DNA is TGCGGCGGCAGCTTGGGTTCAGGATACTATGGCTACACCTTC.

The gene calls are TRBV9 and TRBJ2-7, with D uncertain. CDR1 SGDLS and CDR2 YYNGEE come from the germline V gene. Trimming removed 4 bases at V and 6 bases at J, with 14 bases between. This CDR3 comprises 13 residues. For the CDR3, the DNA is TGTGCCAGCAGCCCGTCTGGCATAGGCGAGCAGTACTTC. Translation gives CASSPSGIGEQYF.